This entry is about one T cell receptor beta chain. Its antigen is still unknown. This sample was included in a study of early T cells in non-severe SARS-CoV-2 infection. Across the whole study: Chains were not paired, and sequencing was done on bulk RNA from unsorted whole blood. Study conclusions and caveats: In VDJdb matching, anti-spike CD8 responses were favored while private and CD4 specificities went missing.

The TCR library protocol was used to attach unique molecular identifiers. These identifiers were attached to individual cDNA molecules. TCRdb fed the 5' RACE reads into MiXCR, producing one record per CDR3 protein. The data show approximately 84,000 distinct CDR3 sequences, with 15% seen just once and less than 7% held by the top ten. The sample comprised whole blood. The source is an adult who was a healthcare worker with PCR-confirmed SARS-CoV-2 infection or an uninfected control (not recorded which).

The CDR3 loop reads CASSLQGARYEKLFF. As DNA, the CDR3 is TGTGCCAGCAGCCTCCAGGGGGCGAGGTACGAAAAACTGTTTTTT. V gene TRBV6-2 or TRBV6-3 combines with J gene TRBJ1-4, with 8 bases lining up with TRBD1. CDR3 length equals 15 residues. Per germline, CDR1 MNHEY and CDR2 SVGEGT. V was pared by 6 bases and J by 8 bases, with 11 bases of the junction left unmatched.